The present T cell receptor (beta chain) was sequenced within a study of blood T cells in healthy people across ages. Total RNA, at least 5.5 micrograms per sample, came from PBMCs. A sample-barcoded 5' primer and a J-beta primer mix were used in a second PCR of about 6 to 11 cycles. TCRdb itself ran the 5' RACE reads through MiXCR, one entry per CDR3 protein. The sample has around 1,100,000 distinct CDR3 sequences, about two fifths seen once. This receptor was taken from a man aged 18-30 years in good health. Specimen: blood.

The CDR3: CASRVDRGNQPQHF. The CDR3 nucleotides are TGTGCCAGCAGAGTGGACAGAGGGAATCAGCCCCAGCATTTT. The V gene is TRBV12-3 or TRBV12-4, the J gene TRBJ1-5; a weak D match, TRBD1 (6 bases). Deletions cut 6 bases from V and 4 bases from J, with 13 bases between. This CDR3 has 14 residues.